The text below deals with one T cell receptor beta chain. Antigen unknown. 60 Vbeta and 13 Jbeta primers were used in PCR. Profiled with immunoSEQ multiplex PCR; TCRdb holds only in-frame clones, not every one. The profile shows fewer than 200,000 clones, around 75% of them singletons. The germline CDR1 and CDR2 sequences are SNHLY and FYNNEI. This CDR3 spans 13 amino acids. Between the trimmed V and J ends, which lost 6 bases and 4 bases, there was a span of 10 bases. This sample is drawn from a study of cytomegalovirus exposure and HLA in healthy donors. Study-level points and caveats: A later analysis reportedly identified an Asian-associated ancestry cluster as carrying fewer N-insertions than the roughly 670-donor mean.

This TCR came from a woman aged 45-60 years in good health and CMV-seropositive. V usage is TRBV2 and J usage is TRBJ1-5, with a possible D match to TRBD1 (5 bases). Sequences were obtained from PBMCs. The CDR3 sequence is CASRSDINQPQHF. The DNA for the CDR3 is TGTGCCAGCAGATCGGACATAAATCAGCCCCAGCATTTT.